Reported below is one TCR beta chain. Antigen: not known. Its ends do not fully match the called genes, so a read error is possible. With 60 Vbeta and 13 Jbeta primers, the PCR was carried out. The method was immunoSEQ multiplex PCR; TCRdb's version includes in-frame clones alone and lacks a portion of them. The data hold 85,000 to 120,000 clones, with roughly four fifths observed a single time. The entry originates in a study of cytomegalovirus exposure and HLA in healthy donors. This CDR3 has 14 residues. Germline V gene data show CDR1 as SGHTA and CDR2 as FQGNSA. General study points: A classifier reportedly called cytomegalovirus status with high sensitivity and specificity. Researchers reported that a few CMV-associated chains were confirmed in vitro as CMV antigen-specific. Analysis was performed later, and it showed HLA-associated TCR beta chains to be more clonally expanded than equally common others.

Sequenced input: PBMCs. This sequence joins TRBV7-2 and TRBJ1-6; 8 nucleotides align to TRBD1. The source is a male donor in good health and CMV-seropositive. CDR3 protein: CASRAGTGTSPLNF. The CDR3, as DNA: TGTGCCAGCAGGGCCGGGACAGGCACTTCACCCCTCAACTTT. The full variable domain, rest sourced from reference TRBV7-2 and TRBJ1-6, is GAGVSQSPSNKVTEKGKDVELRCDPISGHTALYWYRQSLGQGLEFLIYFQGNSAPDKSGLPSDRFSAERTGGSVSTLTIQRTQQEDSAVYLCASRAGTGTSPLNFGNGTRLTVT.